A single TCR beta chain is shown here with its context. Antigen unknown. This record comes from a study of cytomegalovirus exposure and HLA in healthy donors. Broader study findings: Presence/absence analysis assumed near-uniform sequencing depth across donors. In a later analysis, V- and J-gene trimming of beta chains associated with a DCLRE1C missense variant, replicated independently. Most likely, a cluster of highly shared sequence variants arose as a sequencing artifact.

13 Jbeta primers and 60 Vbeta primers were used for the PCR. Original data processing: About 80 million unique TCR beta chains, approximately 11 million of them shared, were counted by a later analysis. Some clones are missing from TCRdb's copy, which holds only in-frame ones; the method was immunoSEQ multiplex PCR. D and trimming come from the DNA, and the V and J calls and clone size come from that table. The sample holds about 190,000 clones, roughly 80% seen once. Trimming pared 4 bases from V and 3 bases from J, leaving 16 bases between. Germline CDR1 is SGHNT and CDR2 is YYREEE (reference sequence). This CDR3 contains 15 residues.

The chain has TRBV5-4 and TRBJ2-5, with TRBD2 as a possible D gene (5 bases). The TCR sequence derives from a man aged 35 to 55 in good health and CMV-seropositive. The sequenced material came from PBMCs. The CDR3 loop is CASSRPGLLEETQYF. CDR3 DNA sequence: TGTGCCAGCAGCCGGCCGGGCCTACTAGAAGAGACCCAGTACTTC.